The present entry profiles one T cell receptor (beta chain) with its context. The entry originates in a study of blood T cell repertoires in COVID-19. Across the whole study: The samples span acute and convalescent COVID-19 from the United States, Italy and Spain. In each case, the material was cDNA or gDNA derived from T cells, B-cell-depleted T cells, or PBMCs.

In the original processing: Reference gene primers were amplified, and this amplification served to estimate nucleated cell counts. The repertoire was sequenced with immunoSEQ multiplex PCR; TCRdb's copy has only in-frame clones and lacks some. From that table come the V and J calls and clone size; the DNA was used to work out D and trimming. The sample records 100,000 to 150,000 clones, about 88% being singletons. The CDR3 runs to 16 residues. CDR1 SGHAT and CDR2 FQNNGV come from the germline V gene. The germline V and J ends were trimmed by 0 bases and 6 bases, with 14 bases remaining between them.

The sequencing input was peripheral blood. This TCR derives from a human donor in a cohort sampled during active COVID-19. The chain is built from TRBV11-2 and TRBJ2-2; D ambiguous. The CDR3 DNA reads as TGTGCCAGCAGCTTAGAGGGCTCAGCCTTCGCCGGGGAGCTGTTTTTT. It translates to CASSLEGSAFAGELFF.